The T cell receptor (beta chain) under discussion was sequenced for a study of blood T cell repertoires in COVID-19. Study information: Acute-phase and convalescent COVID-19 samples originated in the United States, Italy and Spain. Sample material is recorded as cDNA or gDNA derived from T cells, B-cell-depleted T cells, or PBMCs.

V gave up 8 bases and J gave up 3 bases; unmatched junction bases: 10. This CDR3 spans 15 amino acids. Germline V gives CDR1 LNHDA, CDR2 SQIVND (reference sequence). Source study methods: Amplification from reference gene primers served as the basis for estimated nucleated cell counts. Profiling relied on immunoSEQ multiplex PCR, and the TCRdb table lists in-frame clones only, not all of them. V, J and clone size derive from that table, while D and trimming were established from the DNA sequence. The table lists some 200,000 clones, roughly 80% of them singletons, with more than 9% in the top ten. The rearrangement joins TRBV19 to TRBJ1-1; 9 bases agree with TRBD1. The sequenced material came from peripheral blood. This clonotype was obtained from a woman older than 75 with acute or convalescent COVID-19. CDR3 DNA: TGTGCCAGTCTACAGGGGGCGAGGCGGGACACTGAAGCTTTCTTT. Its translation: CASLQGARRDTEAFF.